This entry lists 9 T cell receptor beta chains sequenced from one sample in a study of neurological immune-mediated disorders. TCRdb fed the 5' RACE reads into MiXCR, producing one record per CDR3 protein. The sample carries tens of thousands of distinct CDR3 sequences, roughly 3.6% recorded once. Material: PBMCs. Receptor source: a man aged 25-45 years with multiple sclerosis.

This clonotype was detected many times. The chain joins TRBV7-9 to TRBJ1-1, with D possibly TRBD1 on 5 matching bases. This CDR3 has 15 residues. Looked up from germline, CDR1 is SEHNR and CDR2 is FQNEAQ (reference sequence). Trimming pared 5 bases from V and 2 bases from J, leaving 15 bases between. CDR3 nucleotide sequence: TGTGCCAGCAGCCCCCCGGACATGATCAACACTGAAGCTTTCTTT. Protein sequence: CASSPPDMINTEAFF.

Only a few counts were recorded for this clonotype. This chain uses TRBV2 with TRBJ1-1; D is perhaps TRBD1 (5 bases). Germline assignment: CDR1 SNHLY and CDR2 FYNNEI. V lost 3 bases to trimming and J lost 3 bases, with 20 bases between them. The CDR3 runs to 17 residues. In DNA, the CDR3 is TGTGCCAGCAGTGATGTGGGACTCTGGGGAGGACACACTGAAGCTTTCTTT. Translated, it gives CASSDVGLWGGHTEAFF. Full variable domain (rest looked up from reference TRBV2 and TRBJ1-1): EPEVTQTPSHQVTQMGQEVILRCVPISNHLYFYWYRQILGQKVEFLVSFYNNEISEKSEIFDDQFSVERPDGSNFTLKIRSTKLEDSAMYFCASSDVGLWGGHTEAFFGQGTRLTVV.

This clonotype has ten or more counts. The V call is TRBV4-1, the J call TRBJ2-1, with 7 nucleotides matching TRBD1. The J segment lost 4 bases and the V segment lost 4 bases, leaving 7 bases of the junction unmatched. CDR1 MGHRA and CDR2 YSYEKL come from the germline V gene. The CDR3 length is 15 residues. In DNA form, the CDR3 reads TGCGCCAGCAGCCGATCGGGACAGCTGTACAATGAGCAGTTCTTC. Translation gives CASSRSGQLYNEQFF.

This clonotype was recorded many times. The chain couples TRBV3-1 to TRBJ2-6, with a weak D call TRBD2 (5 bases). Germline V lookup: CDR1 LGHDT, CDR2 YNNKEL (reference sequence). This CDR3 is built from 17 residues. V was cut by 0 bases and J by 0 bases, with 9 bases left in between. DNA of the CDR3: TGTGCCAGCAGCCAAGAAGGGAGCGGCTCTGGGGCCAACGTCCTGACTTTC. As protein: CASSQEGSGSGANVLTF.

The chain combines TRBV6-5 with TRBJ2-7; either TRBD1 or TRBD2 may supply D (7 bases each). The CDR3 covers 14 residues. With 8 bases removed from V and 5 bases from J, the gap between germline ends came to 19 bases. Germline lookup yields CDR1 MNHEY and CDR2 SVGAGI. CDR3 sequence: CASQPQGEGDEQYF. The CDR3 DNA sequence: TGTGCCAGCCAACCCCAGGGGGAGGGTGACGAGCAGTACTTC.

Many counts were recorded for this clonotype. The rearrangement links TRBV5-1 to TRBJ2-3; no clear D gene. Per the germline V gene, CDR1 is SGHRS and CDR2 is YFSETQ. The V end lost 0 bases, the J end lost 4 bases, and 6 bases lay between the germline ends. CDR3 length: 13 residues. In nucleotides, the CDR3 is TGCGCCAGCAGCTTGGACCGTGCAGATACGCAGTATTTT. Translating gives CASSLDRADTQYF.

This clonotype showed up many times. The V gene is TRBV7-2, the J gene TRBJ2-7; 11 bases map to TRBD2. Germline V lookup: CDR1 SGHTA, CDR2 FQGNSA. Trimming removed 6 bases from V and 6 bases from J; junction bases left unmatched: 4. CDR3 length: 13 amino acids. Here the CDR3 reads CASRRTSGGEQYF. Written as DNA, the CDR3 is TGTGCCAGCAGACGCACTAGCGGGGGCGAGCAGTACTTC.

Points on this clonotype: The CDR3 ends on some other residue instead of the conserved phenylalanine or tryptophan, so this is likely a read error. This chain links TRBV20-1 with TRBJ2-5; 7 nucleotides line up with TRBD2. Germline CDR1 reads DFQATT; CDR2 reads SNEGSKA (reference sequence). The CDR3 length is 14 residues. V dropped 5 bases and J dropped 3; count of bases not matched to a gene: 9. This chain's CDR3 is CSAPGRGREETQYN. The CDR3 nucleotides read TGCAGTGCTCCGGGACGCGGGAGAGAAGAGACCCAGTACAAC.

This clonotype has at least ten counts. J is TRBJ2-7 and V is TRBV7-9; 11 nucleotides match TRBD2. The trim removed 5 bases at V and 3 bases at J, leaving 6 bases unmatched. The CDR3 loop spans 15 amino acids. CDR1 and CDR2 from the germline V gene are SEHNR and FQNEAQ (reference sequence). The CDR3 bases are TGTGCCAGCAGCACGCTAGCGGGGGGCCACTACGAGCAGTACTTC. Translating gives CASSTLAGGHYEQYF. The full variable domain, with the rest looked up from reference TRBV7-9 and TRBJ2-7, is DTGVSQNPRHKITKRGQNVTFRCDPISEHNRLYWYRQTLGQGPEFLTYFQNEAQLEKSRLLSDRFSAERPKGSFSTLEIQRTEQGDSAMYLCASSTLAGGHYEQYFGPGTRLTVT.